These T cell receptor beta chains were read from a single sample in a study of Ad26.COV2.S vaccination and SARS-CoV-2 variants. Method: immunoSEQ multiplex PCR; TCRdb's copy keeps in-frame clones and lacks some. The data show roughly 380,000 clones, roughly 84% seen once. The source material was peripheral blood, sampled in a trial of Ad26.COV2.S vaccine versus placebo. The receptors originated from a person between 18 and 65 years old who received the Ad26.COV2.S COVID-19 vaccine or a placebo. Each CDR3 is given with its conserved first and last residue. The D gene is left open where the match is weak. The size field is filled for only some rows; it gives once, few, many or a size class.

CDR3: CASSYSSGQLPNYGYTF; V: TRBV6-2/TRBV6-3; size: .; D: .
CDR3: CASSPPGSNTEAFF; V: TRBV3-1/TRBV3-2; size: .; D: .
CDR3: CASSLGTAEKLFF; V: TRBV5-1; size: .; D: .
CDR3: CASSPDRGSYEQYF; V: TRBV7-4; size: few; D: TRBD1
CDR3: CASSRGGTSSYEQYF; V: TRBV4-1; size: .; D: TRBD2
CDR3: CASSRGQGATDTQYF; V: TRBV7-3; size: .; D: TRBD1
CDR3: CASSQKLARVTDTQYF; V: TRBV3-1/TRBV3-2; size: .; D: .
CDR3: CASSYSRGRNTEAFF; V: TRBV6-5; size: .; D: .
CDR3: CASSQDAYGYTF; V: TRBV3-1/TRBV3-2; size: few; D: .
CDR3: CATSRGETGPSLQPQHF; V: TRBV15; size: few; D: TRBD1
CDR3: CAWSGMGQGYTSEQYF; V: TRBV30; size: .; D: TRBD1
CDR3: CATSRVDRESLNEKLFF; V: TRBV15; size: once; D: TRBD1
CDR3: CSAPRENFYNEQFF; V: TRBV29-1; size: .; D: .
CDR3: CASSPANSGANVLTF; V: TRBV9; size: .; D: .
CDR3: CASGLDEGKNTEAFF; V: TRBV10-3; size: .; D: .
CDR3: CASSLDRGYEQYF; V: TRBV11-2; size: .; D: .
CDR3: CASSVLEAFF; V: TRBV7-9; size: .; D: .
CDR3: CASSEAMVEAFF; V: TRBV2; size: .; D: .
CDR3: CAISEFNGGAQGQYF; V: TRBV10-3; size: .; D: TRBD2
CDR3: CASSQDRGHTEAFF; V: TRBV4-3; size: .; D: TRBD1
CDR3: CASSFLGGTEAFF; V: TRBV7-9; size: .; D: .
CDR3: CAIRQGLNSPLHF; V: TRBV10-3; size: .; D: .
CDR3: CASSATGGARNEQFF; V: TRBV19; size: .; D: TRBD1
CDR3: CASSHDRNQPQHF; V: TRBV14; size: .; D: .
CDR3: CASSSGGGGNQPQHF; V: TRBV19; size: .; D: .
CDR3: CASSEMPEGANVLTF; V: TRBV6-1; size: .; D: .
CDR3: CASSARTGRLQETQYF; V: TRBV7-7; size: once; D: TRBD1
CDR3: CASSPSVSTYEQYF; V: TRBV5-1; size: few; D: .
CDR3: CASSAVKNTEAFF; V: TRBV5-1; size: .; D: .
CDR3: CASRTEAGEGQETQYF; V: TRBV7-9; size: .; D: .
CDR3: CAISELSGANVLTF; V: TRBV10-3; size: .; D: .
CDR3: CASRVWSGTNYGYTF; V: TRBV5-1; size: .; D: .
CDR3: CASSNRVFDSPLHF; V: TRBV13; size: few; D: .
CDR3: CASTRDLNEKLFF; V: TRBV12-3/TRBV12-4; size: .; D: .
CDR3: CASSYEGVQETQYF; V: TRBV6-6; size: once; D: .
CDR3: CASSFRGGANTIYF; V: TRBV5-4; size: .; D: .
CDR3: CSAPRGYEQYF; V: TRBV20-1; size: .; D: .
CDR3: CASSESADSPLHF; V: TRBV10-2; size: .; D: .
CDR3: CASSHDRGLGQPQHF; V: TRBV7-2; size: .; D: TRBD1
CDR3: CASSESRGQETQYF; V: TRBV11-3; size: .; D: .
CDR3: CASSYARSNEKLFF; V: TRBV6-6; size: .; D: .
CDR3: CASSFGGSTGTQYF; V: TRBV28; size: .; D: .